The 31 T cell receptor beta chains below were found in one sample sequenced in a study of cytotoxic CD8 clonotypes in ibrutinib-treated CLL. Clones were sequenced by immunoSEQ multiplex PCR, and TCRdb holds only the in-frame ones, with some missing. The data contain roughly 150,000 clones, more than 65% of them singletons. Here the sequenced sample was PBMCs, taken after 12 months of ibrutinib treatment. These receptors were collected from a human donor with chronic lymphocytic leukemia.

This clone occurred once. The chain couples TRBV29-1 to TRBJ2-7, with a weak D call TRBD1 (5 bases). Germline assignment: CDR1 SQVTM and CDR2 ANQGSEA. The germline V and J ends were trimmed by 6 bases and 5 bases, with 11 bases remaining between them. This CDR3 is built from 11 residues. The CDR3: CSVLRVHEQYF. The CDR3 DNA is TGCAGCGTGCTCAGGGTCCACGAGCAGTACTTC.

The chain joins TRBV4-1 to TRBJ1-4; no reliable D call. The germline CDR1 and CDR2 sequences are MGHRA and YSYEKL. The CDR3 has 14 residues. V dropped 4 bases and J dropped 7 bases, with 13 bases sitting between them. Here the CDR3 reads CASSLLPGVEKLFF. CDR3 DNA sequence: TGCGCCAGCAGCCTCTTACCGGGCGTTGAAAAACTGTTTTTT.

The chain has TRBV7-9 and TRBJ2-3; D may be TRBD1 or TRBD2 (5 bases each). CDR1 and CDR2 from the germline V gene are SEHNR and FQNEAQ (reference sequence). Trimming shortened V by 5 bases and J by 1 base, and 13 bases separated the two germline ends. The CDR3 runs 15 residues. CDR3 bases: TGTGCCAGCAGCCCCGGGGCTCATCGCACAGATACGCAGTATTTT. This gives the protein CASSPGAHRTDTQYF.

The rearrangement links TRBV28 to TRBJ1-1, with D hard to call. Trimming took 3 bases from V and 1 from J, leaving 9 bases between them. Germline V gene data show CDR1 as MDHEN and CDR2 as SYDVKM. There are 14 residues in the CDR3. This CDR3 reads CASSLTAGNTEAFF. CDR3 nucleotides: TGTGCCAGCAGTTTGACGGCAGGGAACACTGAAGCTTTCTTT.

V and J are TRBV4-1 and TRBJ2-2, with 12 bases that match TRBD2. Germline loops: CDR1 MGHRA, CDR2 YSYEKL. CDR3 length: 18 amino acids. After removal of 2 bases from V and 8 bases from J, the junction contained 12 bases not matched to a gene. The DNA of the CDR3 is TGCGCCAGCAGCCAACCAAGGACCGGACTAGCGGGGTTTGGGGAGCTGTTTTTT. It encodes CASSQPRTGLAGFGELFF.

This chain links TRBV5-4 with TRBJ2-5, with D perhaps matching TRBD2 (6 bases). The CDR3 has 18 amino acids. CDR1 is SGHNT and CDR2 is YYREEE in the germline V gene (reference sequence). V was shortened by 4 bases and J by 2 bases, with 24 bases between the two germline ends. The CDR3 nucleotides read TGTGCCAGCAGCACACCGGGACTCTCCTTTGGGAAACAAGAGACCCAGTACTTC. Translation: CASSTPGLSFGKQETQYF.

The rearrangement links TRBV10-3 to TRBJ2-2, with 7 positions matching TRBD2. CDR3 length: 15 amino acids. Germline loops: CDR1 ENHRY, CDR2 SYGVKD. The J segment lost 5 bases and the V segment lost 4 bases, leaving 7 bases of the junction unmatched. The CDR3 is CAISGLAGTTGELFF. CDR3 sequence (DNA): TGTGCCATCAGTGGACTAGCCGGGACGACCGGGGAGCTGTTTTTT.

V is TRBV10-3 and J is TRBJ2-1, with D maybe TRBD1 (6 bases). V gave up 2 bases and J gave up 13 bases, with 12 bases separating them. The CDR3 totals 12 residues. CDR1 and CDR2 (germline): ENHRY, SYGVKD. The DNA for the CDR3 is TGTGCCATCAGTGAGGACAGGATCAACCAGTTCTTC. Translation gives CAISEDRINQFF.

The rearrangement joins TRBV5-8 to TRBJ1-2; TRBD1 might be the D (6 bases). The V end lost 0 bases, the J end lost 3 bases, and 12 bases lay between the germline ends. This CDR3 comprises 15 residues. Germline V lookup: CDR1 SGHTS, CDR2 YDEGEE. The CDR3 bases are TGTGCCAGCAGCTTGGCCTTGGGGGCGGACTATGGCTACACCTTC. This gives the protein CASSLALGADYGYTF.

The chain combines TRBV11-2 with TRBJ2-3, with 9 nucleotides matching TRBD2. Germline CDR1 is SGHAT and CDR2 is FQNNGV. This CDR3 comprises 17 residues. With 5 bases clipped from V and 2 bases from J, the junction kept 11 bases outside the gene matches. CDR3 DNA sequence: TGTGCCAGCAGCCCAGGCTGGCTAGCGGGATTCACAGATACGCAGTATTTT. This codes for CASSPGWLAGFTDTQYF.

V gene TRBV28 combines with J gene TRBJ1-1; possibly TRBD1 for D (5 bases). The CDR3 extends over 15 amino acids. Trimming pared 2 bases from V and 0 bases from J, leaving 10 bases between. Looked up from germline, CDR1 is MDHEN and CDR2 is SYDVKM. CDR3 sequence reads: CASSLIQGLNTEAFF. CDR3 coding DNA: TGTGCCAGCAGTTTAATTCAGGGTTTGAACACTGAAGCTTTCTTT.

CDR3 region: CASSLLGGVEQYF. In DNA form, the CDR3 reads TGTGCCAGCAGCTTACTCGGGGGAGTGGAGCAGTACTTC. The J gene is TRBJ2-7, the V gene TRBV7-9; D perhaps matches TRBD2 (6 bases). Looked up from germline, CDR1 is SEHNR and CDR2 is FQNEAQ (reference sequence). The length of the CDR3 is 13 residues. With 2 bases removed from V and 7 bases from J, the gap between germline ends came to 12 bases.

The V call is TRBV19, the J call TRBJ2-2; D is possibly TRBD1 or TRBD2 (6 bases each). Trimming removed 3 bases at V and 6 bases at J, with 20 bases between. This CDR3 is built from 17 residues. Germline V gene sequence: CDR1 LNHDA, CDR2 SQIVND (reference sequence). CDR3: CASSIDLGGGPSGELFF. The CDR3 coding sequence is TGTGCCAGTAGTATCGATTTAGGGGGAGGACCGTCCGGGGAGCTGTTTTTT. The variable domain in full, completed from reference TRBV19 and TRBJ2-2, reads DGGITQSPKYLFRKEGQNVTLSCEQNLNHDAMYWYRQDPGQGLRLIYYSQIVNDFQKGDIAEGYSVSREKKESFPLTVTSAQKNPTAFYLCASSIDLGGGPSGELFFGEGSRLTVL.

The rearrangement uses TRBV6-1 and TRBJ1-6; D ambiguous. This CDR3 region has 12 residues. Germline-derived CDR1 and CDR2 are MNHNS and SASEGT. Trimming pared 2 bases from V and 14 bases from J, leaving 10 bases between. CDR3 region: CASSENGGSLHF. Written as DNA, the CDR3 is TGTGCCAGCAGTGAAAATGGCGGATCCCTCCACTTT.

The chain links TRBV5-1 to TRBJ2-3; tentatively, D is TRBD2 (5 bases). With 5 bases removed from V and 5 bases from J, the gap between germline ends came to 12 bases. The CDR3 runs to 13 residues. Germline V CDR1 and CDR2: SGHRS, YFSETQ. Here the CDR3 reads CASRSARVDTQYF. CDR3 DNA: TGCGCCAGCAGGTCGGCGAGGGTAGATACGCAGTATTTT.

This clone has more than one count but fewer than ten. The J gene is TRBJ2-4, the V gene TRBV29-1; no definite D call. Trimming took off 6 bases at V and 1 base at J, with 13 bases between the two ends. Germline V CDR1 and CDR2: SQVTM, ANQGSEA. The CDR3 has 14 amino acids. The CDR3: CSVAMDTAKNIQYF. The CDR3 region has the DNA TGCAGCGTGGCTATGGATACTGCCAAAAACATTCAGTACTTC.

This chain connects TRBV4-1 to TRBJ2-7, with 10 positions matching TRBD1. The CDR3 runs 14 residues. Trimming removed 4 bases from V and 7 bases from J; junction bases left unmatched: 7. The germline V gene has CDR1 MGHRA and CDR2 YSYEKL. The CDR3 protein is CASSPGQGGWEQYF. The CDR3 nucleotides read TGCGCCAGCAGCCCCGGACAGGGGGGTTGGGAGCAGTACTTC.

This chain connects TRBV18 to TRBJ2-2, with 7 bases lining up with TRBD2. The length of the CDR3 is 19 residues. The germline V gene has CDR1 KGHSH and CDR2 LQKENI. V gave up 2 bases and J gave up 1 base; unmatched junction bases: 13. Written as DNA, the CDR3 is TGTGCCAGCTCACCATGGAATTCCGAGACTAGCCTGAACACCGGGGAGCTGTTTTTT. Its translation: CASSPWNSETSLNTGELFF.

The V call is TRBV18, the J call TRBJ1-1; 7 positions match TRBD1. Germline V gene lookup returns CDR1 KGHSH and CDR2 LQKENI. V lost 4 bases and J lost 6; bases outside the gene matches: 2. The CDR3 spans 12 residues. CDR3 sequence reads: CASSLGQPEAFF. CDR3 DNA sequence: TGTGCCAGCTCACTGGGACAGCCTGAAGCTTTCTTT.

This chain's CDR3 is CASSLGTGGYNEQFF. The CDR3 DNA reads TGTGCCAGCAGCTTGGGGACAGGGGGATACAATGAGCAGTTCTTC. V is TRBV11-3 and J is TRBJ2-1; 11 positions match TRBD1. Germline V gene lookup returns CDR1 SGHNT and CDR2 YENEEA. The CDR3 has 15 residues. The V gene end was trimmed by 3 bases and the J gene end by 4 bases; junction bases not matched to a gene: 2.

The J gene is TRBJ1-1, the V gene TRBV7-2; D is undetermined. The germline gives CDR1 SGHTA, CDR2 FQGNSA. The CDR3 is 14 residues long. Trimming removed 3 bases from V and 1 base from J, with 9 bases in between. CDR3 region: CASSFFRANTEAFF. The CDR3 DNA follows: TGTGCCAGCAGCTTCTTCCGGGCGAACACTGAAGCTTTCTTT.

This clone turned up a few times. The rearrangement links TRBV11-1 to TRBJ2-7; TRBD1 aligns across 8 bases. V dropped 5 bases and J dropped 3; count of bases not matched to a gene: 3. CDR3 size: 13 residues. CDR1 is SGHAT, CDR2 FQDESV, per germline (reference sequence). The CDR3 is CASSLGTGYEQYF. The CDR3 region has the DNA TGTGCCAGCAGCCTCGGGACAGGCTACGAGCAGTACTTC.

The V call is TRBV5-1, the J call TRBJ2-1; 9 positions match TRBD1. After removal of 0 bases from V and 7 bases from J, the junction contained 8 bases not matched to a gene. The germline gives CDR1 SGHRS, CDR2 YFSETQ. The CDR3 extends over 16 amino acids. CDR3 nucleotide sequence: TGCGCCAGCAGCTTGGCGGGACAGGGCGGGCAGAATGAGCAGTTCTTC. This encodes CASSLAGQGGQNEQFF.

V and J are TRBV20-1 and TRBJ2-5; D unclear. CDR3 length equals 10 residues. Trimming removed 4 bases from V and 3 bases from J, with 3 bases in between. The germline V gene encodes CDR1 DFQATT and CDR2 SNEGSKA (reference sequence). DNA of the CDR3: TGCAGTGCTATCGAAGAGACCCAGTACTTC. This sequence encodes CSAIEETQYF.

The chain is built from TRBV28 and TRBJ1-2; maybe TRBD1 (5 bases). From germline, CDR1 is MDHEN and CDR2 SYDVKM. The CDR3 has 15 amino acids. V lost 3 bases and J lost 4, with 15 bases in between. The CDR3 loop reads CASSFGTGVGYGYTF. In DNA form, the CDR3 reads TGTGCCAGCAGTTTCGGGACGGGGGTCGGCTATGGCTACACCTTC.

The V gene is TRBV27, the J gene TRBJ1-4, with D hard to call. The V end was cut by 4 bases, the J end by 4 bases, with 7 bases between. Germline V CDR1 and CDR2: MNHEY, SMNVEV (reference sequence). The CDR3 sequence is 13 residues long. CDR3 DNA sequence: TGTGCCAGCAGTTACGGACTTAATGAAAAACTGTTTTTT. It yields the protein CASSYGLNEKLFF.

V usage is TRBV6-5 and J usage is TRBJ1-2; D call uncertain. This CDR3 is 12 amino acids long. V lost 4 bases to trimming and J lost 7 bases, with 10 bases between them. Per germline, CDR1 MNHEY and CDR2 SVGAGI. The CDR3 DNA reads TGTGCCAGCAGTTTGATGGAGAGTGGCTACACCTTC. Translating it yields CASSLMESGYTF.

The CDR3 sequence is CASLQTSGAPRGETQYF. CDR3 nucleotide sequence: TGTGCCAGCCTCCAGACTAGCGGGGCGCCCCGGGGGGAGACCCAGTACTTC. The chain links TRBV7-8 to TRBJ2-5; 11 bases are shared with TRBD2. The V segment lost 8 bases and the J segment 5 bases; nucleotides outside the gene matches: 16. CDR1 is SGHVS and CDR2 is FQNEAQ in the germline V gene. The CDR3 is 17 amino acids.

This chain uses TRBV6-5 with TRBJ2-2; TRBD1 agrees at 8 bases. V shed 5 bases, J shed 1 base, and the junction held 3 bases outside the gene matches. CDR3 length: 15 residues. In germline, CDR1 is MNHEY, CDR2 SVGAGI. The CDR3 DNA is TGTGCCAGCAGTCTCGGACAGGGGAACACCGGGGAGCTGTTTTTT. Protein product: CASSLGQGNTGELFF.

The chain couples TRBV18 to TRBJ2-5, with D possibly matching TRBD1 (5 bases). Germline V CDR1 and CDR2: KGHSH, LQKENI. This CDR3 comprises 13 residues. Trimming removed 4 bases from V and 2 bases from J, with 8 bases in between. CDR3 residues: CASSQGLQETQYF. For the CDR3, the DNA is TGTGCCAGCTCACAGGGGCTACAAGAGACCCAGTACTTC.

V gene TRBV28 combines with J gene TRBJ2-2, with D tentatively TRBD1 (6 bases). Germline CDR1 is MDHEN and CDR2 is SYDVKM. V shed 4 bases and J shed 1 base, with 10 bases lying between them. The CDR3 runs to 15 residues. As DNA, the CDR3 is TGTGCCAGCAGTTCCCCGACAGGGAACACCGGGGAGCTGTTTTTT. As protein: CASSSPTGNTGELFF. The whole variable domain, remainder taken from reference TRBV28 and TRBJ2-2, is DVKVTQSSRYLVKRTGEKVFLECVQDMDHENMFWYRQDPGLGLRLIYFSYDVKMKEKGDIPEGYSVSREKKERFSLILESASTNQTSMYLCASSSPTGNTGELFFGEGSRLTVL.